A selection of T cell receptor beta chains follows, all from one sample in a study of blood T cells in healthy people across ages. TCRdb recomputed calls from the 5' RACE reads with MiXCR, one row per CDR3 protein. The sample lists 1.5 million to 2 million distinct CDR3 sequences, roughly 30% occurring once. Sequences were obtained from blood. These receptors were taken from a woman in her twenties or thirties in good health. Each CDR3 is given with its conserved first and last residue. Only part of the rows carry a size: once, few, many, or a class if the clone is expanded.

TRBV3-1,few,TRBJ1-2,CASSQDWGVNYGYTF
TRBV5-1,few,TRBJ1-5,CASSLAGQNNQPQHF
TRBV20-1,few,TRBJ2-1,CSARGLAGGGEQFF
TRBV5-1,.,TRBJ2-3,CASSSTTGRNTQYF
TRBV5-1,.,.,CASSGEGHPGDIQYF
TRBV6-5,.,TRBJ1-2,CASSLSGTGNNGYTF
TRBV7-2,.,TRBJ1-1,CASSPPENRATEAFF
TRBV7-2,many,TRBJ2-3,CASSSTQGGGADTQYF
TRBV5-1,few,TRBJ1-1,CASSLDAGAGTEAFF
TRBV20-1,.,TRBJ1-5,CSARDVDGKGEGNQPQHF
TRBV12-3/TRBV12-4,many,TRBJ1-2,CASSLGRGGYTF
TRBV7-8,.,TRBJ2-7,CASSPGTSGNGQYF
TRBV5-4,few,TRBJ2-3,CASSLGPGTVDTQYF
TRBV27,few,TRBJ2-1,CASSFRAEWGYNEQFF
TRBV29-1,.,TRBJ2-1,CSVDLGGGSYNEQFF
TRBV2,few,TRBJ1-1,CASRTGETEAFF